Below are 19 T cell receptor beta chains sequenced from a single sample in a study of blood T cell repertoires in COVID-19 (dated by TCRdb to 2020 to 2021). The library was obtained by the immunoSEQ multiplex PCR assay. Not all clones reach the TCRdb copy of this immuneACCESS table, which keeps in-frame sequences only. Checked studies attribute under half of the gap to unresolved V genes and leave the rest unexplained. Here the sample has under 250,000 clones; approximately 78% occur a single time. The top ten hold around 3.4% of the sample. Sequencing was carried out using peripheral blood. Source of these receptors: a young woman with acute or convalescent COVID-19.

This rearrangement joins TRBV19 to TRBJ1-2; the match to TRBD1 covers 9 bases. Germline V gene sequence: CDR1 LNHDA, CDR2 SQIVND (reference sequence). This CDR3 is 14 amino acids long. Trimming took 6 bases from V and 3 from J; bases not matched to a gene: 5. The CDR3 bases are TGTGCCAGTAGCGGACAGGGGTGGGACTATGGCTACACCTTC. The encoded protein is CASSGQGWDYGYTF.

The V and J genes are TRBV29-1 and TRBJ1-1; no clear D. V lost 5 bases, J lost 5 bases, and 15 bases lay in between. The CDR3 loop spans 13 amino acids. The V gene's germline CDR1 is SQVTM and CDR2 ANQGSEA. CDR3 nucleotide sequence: TGCAGCGTTCGCGGGTCGTTGGGGACTGAAGCTTTCTTT. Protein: CSVRGSLGTEAFF. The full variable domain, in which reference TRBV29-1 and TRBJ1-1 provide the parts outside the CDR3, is SAVISQKPSRDICQRGTSLTIQCQVDSQVTMMFWYRQQPGQSLTLIATANQGSEATYESGFVIDKFPISRPNLTFSTLTVSNMSPEDSSIYLCSVRGSLGTEAFFGQGTRLTVV.

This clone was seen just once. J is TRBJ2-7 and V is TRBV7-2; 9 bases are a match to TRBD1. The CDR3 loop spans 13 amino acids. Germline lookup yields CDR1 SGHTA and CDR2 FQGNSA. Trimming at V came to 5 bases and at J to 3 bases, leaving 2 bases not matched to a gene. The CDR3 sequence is CASSRDRDYEQYF. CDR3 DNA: TGTGCCAGCAGCAGGGACAGGGACTACGAGCAGTACTTC.

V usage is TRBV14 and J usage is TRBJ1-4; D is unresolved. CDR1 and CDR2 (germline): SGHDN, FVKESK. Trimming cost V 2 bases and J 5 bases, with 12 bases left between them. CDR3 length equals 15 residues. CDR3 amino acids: CASSQWEGENEKLFF. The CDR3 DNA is TGTGCCAGCAGCCAATGGGAGGGAGAGAATGAAAAACTGTTTTTT.

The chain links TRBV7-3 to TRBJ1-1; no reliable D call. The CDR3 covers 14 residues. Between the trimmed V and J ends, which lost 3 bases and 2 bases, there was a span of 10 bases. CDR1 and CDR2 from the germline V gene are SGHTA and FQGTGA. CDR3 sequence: CASSLTPSNTEAFF. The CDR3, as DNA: TGTGCCAGCAGCTTGACGCCTAGTAACACTGAAGCTTTCTTT.

CDR3 sequence: CASSIQGTSSGANVLTF. The CDR3 nucleotides read TGTGCCAGCAGTATACAGGGGACCAGCTCTGGGGCCAACGTCCTGACTTTC. The rearrangement joins TRBV27 to TRBJ2-6; 7 bases are shared with TRBD1. This CDR3 region has 17 residues. Per the germline V gene, CDR1 is MNHEY and CDR2 is SMNVEV (reference sequence). Germline trimming cut 5 bases from V and 0 bases from J; bases unmatched to any gene: 7.

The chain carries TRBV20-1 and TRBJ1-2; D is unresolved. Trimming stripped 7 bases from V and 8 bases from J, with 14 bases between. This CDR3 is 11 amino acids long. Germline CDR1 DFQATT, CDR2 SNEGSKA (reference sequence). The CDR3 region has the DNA TGCAGTGTCGGACTAATGAGGGGCTACACCTTC. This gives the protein CSVGLMRGYTF.

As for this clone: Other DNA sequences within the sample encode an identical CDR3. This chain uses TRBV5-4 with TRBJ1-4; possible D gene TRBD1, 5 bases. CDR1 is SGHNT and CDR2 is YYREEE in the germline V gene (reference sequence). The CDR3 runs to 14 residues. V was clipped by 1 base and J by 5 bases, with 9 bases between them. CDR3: CASSLQGANEKLFF. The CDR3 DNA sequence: TGTGCCAGCAGCTTGCAGGGTGCGAATGAAAAACTGTTTTTT.

The CDR3: CASSQDGGISYNEQFF. CDR3 coding DNA: TGTGCCAGCAGCCAAGATGGCGGGATATCCTACAATGAGCAGTTCTTC. V gene TRBV14 combines with J gene TRBJ2-1; D perhaps matches TRBD2 (6 bases). Germline lookup yields CDR1 SGHDN and CDR2 FVKESK. V gave up 0 bases and J gave up 1 base, with 10 bases separating them. The CDR3 runs to 16 residues.

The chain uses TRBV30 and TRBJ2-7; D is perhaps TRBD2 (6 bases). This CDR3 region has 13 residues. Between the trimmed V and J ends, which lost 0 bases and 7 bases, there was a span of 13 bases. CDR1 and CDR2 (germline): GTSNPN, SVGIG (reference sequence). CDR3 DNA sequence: TGTGCCTGGAGTGTAAGTAGCGGCTGGGAGCAGTACTTC. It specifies CAWSVSSGWEQYF.

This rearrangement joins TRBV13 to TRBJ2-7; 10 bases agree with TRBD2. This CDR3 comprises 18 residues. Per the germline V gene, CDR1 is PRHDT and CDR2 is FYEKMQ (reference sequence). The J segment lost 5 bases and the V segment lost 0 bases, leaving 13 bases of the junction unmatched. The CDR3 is CASSLGRPLAGAPHEQYF. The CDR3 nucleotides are TGTGCCAGCAGCTTAGGAAGACCGCTAGCGGGAGCCCCCCACGAGCAGTACTTC.

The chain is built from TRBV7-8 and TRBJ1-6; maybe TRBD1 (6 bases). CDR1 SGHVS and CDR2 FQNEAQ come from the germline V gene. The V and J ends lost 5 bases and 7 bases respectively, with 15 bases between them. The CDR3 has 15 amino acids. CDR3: CASSLAQGLNSPLHF. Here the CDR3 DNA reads TGTGCCAGCAGCCTCGCACAGGGCTTGAATTCACCCCTCCACTTT.

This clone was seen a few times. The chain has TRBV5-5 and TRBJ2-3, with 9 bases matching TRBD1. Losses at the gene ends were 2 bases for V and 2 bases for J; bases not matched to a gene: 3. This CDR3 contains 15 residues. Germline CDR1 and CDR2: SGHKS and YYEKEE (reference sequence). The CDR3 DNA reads TGTGCCAGCAGCTTCGGACAGGGGTTCACAGATACGCAGTATTTT. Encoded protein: CASSFGQGFTDTQYF.

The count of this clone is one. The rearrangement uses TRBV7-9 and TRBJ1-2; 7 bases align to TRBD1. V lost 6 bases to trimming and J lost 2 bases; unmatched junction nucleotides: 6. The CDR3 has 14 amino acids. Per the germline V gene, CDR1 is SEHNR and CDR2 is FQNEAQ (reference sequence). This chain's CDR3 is CASSFEQGNYGYTF. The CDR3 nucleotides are TGTGCCAGCAGTTTCGAACAGGGGAACTATGGCTACACCTTC. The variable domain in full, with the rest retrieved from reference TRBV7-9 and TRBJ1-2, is DTGVSQNPRHKITKRGQNVTFRCDPISEHNRLYWYRQTLGQGPEFLTYFQNEAQLEKSRLLSDRFSAERPKGSFSTLEIQRTEQGDSAMYLCASSFEQGNYGYTFGSGTRLTVV.

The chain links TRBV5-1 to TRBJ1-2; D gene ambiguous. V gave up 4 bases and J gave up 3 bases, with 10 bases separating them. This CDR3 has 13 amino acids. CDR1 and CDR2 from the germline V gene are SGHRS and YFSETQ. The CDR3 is CASSPVVYYGYTF. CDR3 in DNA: TGCGCCAGCAGCCCAGTTGTCTACTATGGCTACACCTTC.

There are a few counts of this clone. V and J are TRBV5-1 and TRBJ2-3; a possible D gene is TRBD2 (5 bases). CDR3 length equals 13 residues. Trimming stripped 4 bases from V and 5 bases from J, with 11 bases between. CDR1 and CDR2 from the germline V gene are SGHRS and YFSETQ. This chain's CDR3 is CASSMEAGDTQYF. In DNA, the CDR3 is TGCGCCAGCAGCATGGAGGCGGGAGATACGCAGTATTTT.

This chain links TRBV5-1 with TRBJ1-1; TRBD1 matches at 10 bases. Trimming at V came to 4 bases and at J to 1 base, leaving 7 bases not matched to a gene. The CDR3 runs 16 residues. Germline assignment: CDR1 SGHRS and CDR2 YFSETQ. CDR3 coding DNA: TGCGCCAGCAGCCCCGGGACAGGGGCAGGGAACACTGAAGCTTTCTTT. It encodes CASSPGTGAGNTEAFF.

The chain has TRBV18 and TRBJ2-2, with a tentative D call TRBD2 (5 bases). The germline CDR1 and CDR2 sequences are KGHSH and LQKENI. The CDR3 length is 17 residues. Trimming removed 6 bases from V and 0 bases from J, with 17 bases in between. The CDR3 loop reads CASSPPGGFANTGELFF. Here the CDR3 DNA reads TGTGCCAGCTCGCCTCCTGGCGGGTTCGCGAACACCGGGGAGCTGTTTTTT.

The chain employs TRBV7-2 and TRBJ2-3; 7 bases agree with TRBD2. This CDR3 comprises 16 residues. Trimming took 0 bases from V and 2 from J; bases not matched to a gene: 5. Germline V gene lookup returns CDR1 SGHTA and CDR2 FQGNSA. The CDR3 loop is CASSLATSRDTDTQYF. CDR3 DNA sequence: TGTGCCAGCAGCTTAGCGACTAGCAGGGACACAGATACGCAGTATTTT.